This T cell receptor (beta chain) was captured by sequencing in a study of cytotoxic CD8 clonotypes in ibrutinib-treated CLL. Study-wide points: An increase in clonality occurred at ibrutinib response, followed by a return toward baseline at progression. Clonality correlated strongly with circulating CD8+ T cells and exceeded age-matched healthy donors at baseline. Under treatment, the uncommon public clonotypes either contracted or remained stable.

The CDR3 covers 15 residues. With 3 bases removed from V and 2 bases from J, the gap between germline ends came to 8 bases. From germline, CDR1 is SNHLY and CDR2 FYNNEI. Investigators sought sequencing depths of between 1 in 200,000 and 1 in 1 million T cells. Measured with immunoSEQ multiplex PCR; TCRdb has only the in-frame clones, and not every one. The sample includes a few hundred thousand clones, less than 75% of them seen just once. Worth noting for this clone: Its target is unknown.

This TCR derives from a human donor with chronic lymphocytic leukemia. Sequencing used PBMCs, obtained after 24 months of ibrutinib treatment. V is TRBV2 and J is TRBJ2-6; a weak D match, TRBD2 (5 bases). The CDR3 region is CASSDWGAGANVLTF. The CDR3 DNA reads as TGTGCCAGCAGTGATTGGGGAGCTGGGGCCAACGTCCTGACTTTC.